This TCR beta chain was documented in a study of technical replicates of blood from several donors. CDR1 is MNHEY, CDR2 SVGAGI, per germline. The CDR3 contains 12 residues. With 4 bases removed from V and 5 bases from J, the gap between germline ends came to 9 bases. The repertoire was sequenced with immunoSEQ multiplex PCR; TCRdb's copy has only in-frame clones and lacks some. The repertoire holds tens of thousands of clones, with about 97% as singletons. Sequences were obtained from T cells isolated from PBMCs. This chain joins TRBV6-5 and TRBJ2-7, with a weak D call TRBD1 (5 bases). The sequence was collected from a human donor in good health. CDR3 in DNA: TGTGCCAGCAGTTGGTCAGGGAACGAGCAGTACTTC. Translated: CASSWSGNEQYF.